This paragraph covers one TCR beta chain sequence. The source of the sample is a study of blood T cell repertoires in COVID-19. Study-level background: COVID-19 samples from acute and convalescent phases originated in the United States, Italy and Spain. Sources were T cells, B-cell-depleted T cells, or PBMCs; the material itself was cDNA or gDNA.

Clones were sequenced by immunoSEQ multiplex PCR, and TCRdb holds only the in-frame ones, with some missing. The sample lists around 180,000 clones; 70% to 90% were seen once. The CDR3 spans 14 residues. J gave up 3 bases and V 6 bases, and 6 bases lay outside the gene matches. Germline V gene sequence: CDR1 MNHEY, CDR2 SVGEGT. This clonotype was obtained from a human donor with active or convalescent COVID-19. The donor label of this sample is uncertain. Sequencing input: peripheral blood. The V and J genes are TRBV6-2 or TRBV6-3 and TRBJ2-3; 7 bases match TRBD2. Here the CDR3 reads CASSSGLGTDTQYF. CDR3 DNA: TGTGCCAGCAGCTCCGGACTAGGTACAGATACGCAGTATTTT.